The 9 T cell receptor beta chains presented below share a single source sample, sequenced in a study of cytomegalovirus exposure and HLA in healthy donors. Generated by immunoSEQ multiplex PCR, the TCRdb table keeps only in-frame clones and is missing some. The sample shows 260,000 or so clones, approximately 90% of them seen only once. The sequenced sample was PBMCs. These receptors were obtained from a man aged 18 to 30 in good health and CMV-seronegative.

The chain employs TRBV5-1 and TRBJ1-3, with TRBD1 matching over 8 bases. This CDR3 is built from 14 residues. J was trimmed by 4 bases and V by 3 bases; bases with no gene match: 3. The V gene's germline CDR1 is SGHRS and CDR2 YFSETQ. The CDR3 loop is CASSSQGAGNTIYF. The CDR3 nucleotides are TGCGCCAGCAGCTCGCAGGGGGCAGGAAACACCATATATTTT.

The V gene is TRBV15, the J gene TRBJ2-7; TRBD1 aligns across 8 bases. CDR3 size: 16 residues. Germline V gives CDR1 LNHNV, CDR2 YYDKDF (reference sequence). The V segment lost 1 base and the J segment 1 base; nucleotides outside the gene matches: 6. The CDR3, as DNA: TGTGCCACCAGCAGAGGGGGAACAGGGGGGTCCTACGAGCAGTACTTC. Protein sequence: CATSRGGTGGSYEQYF.

The chain combines TRBV9 with TRBJ2-1; tentatively, D is TRBD2 (6 bases). V lost 4 bases and J lost 5, with 16 bases in between. Germline CDR1 is SGDLS and CDR2 is YYNGEE. The CDR3 contains 15 residues. The CDR3, as DNA: TGTGCCAGCAGCAGGGTCCAGGGACTTCACAATGAGCAGTTCTTC. Encoded protein: CASSRVQGLHNEQFF.

This rearrangement joins TRBV28 to TRBJ1-2; no clear D gene. CDR1 is MDHEN, CDR2 SYDVKM, per germline. Trimming took 1 base from V and 6 from J, leaving 15 bases between them. This CDR3 region has 15 residues. DNA of the CDR3: TGTGCCAGCAGTTTATCAGGTGCAAGTCTGAATGGCTACACCTTC. Its protein product is CASSLSGASLNGYTF.

This clone came up many times. J is TRBJ2-7 and V is TRBV28; TRBD1 matches at 9 bases. Trimming cost V 6 bases and J 5 bases; bases outside gene matches: 14. Germline-derived CDR1 and CDR2 are MDHEN and SYDVKM. The CDR3 has 16 residues. The CDR3 here is CASRQIADRGDHEQYF. CDR3 sequence (DNA): TGTGCCAGCAGACAAATCGCCGACAGGGGGGACCACGAGCAGTACTTC.

The chain is built from TRBV7-6 and TRBJ2-1; TRBD1 matches at 8 bases. The CDR3 runs 15 residues. Germline V gene data show CDR1 as SGHVS and CDR2 as FNYEAQ. V was clipped by 4 bases and J by 0 bases; unmatched bases: 2. The CDR3 nucleotides are TGTGCCAGCAGCTGGACAGGGAGCTCCTACAATGAGCAGTTCTTC. This encodes CASSWTGSSYNEQFF.

The chain links TRBV29-1 to TRBJ1-2; maybe TRBD1 (6 bases). In germline, CDR1 is SQVTM, CDR2 ANQGSEA. The CDR3 is 13 amino acids. Trimming took off 7 bases at V and 4 bases at J, with 16 bases between the two ends. In DNA, the CDR3 is TGCAGCGCGGAAATGGACAGTATCTATGGCTACACCTTC. Protein product: CSAEMDSIYGYTF. The full variable domain, in which reference TRBV29-1 and TRBJ1-2 provide the parts outside the CDR3, is SAVISQKPSRDICQRGTSLTIQCQVDSQVTMMFWYRQQPGQSLTLIATANQGSEATYESGFVIDKFPISRPNLTFSTLTVSNMSPEDSSIYLCSAEMDSIYGYTFGSGTRLTVV.

V usage is TRBV7-9 and J usage is TRBJ2-7; D perhaps matches TRBD1 (6 bases). The CDR3 length is 14 residues. Germline values: CDR1 SEHNR, CDR2 FQNEAQ (reference sequence). V was pared by 5 bases and J by 4 bases, with 15 bases between. The CDR3 nucleotides read TGTGCCAGCAGCCGAACAGGGTTTGAATACGAGCAGTACTTC. Translated, it gives CASSRTGFEYEQYF.

The chain uses TRBV10-1 and TRBJ2-3; D not resolved. The germline V and J ends were trimmed by 2 bases and 3 bases, with 9 bases remaining between them. CDR1 and CDR2 (germline): WNHNN, SYGVQD (reference sequence). The CDR3 consists of 14 residues. Here the CDR3 reads CASSEGRKTDTQYF. The DNA of the CDR3 is TGCGCCAGCAGTGAGGGCAGGAAGACAGATACGCAGTATTTT.